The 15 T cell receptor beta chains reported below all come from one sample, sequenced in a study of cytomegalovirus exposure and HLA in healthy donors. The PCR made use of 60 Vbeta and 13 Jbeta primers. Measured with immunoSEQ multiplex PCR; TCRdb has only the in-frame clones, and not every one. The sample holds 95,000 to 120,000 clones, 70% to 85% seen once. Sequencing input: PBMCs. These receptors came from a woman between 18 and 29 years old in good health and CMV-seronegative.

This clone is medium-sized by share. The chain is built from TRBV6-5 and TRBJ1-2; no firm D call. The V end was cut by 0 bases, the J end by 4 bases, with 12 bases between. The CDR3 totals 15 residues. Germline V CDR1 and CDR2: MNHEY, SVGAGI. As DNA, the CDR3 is TGTGCCAGCAGTTACTCAAGGGAGTCTTTCTATGGCTACACCTTC. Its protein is CASSYSRESFYGYTF.

CDR3 residues: CASSFEHPGELFF. For the CDR3, the DNA is TGTGCCAGCAGCTTTGAACATCCCGGGGAGCTGTTTTTT. The chain couples TRBV5-5 to TRBJ2-2; D is unresolved. CDR3 length: 13 residues. Germline V gene data show CDR1 as SGHKS and CDR2 as YYEKEE (reference sequence). V was trimmed by 2 bases and J by 6 bases, leaving 8 bases between them.

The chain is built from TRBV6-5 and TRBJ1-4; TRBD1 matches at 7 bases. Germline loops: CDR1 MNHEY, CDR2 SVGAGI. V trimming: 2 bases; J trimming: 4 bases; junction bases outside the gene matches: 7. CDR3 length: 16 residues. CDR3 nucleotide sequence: TGTGCCAGCAGTTACAACCCCCAGGGGGATAATGAAAAACTGTTTTTT. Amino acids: CASSYNPQGDNEKLFF.

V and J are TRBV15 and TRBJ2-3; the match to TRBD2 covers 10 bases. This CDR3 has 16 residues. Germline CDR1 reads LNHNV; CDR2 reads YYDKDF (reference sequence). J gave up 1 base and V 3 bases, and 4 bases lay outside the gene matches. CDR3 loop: CATSSRAGGGTDTQYF. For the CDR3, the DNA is TGTGCCACCAGCAGCCGAGCGGGAGGGGGCACAGATACGCAGTATTTT.

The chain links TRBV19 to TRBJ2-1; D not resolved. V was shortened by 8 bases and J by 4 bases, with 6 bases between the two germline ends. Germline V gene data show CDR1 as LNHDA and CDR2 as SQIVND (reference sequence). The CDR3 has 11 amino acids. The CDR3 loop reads CASAEYNEQFF. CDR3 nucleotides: TGTGCCAGTGCCGAGTACAATGAGCAGTTCTTC.

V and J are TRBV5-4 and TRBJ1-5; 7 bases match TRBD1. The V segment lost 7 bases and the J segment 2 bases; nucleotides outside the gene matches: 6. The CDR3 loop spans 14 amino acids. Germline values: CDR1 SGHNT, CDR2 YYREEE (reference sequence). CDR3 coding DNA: TGTGCCAGCTCAGGGGGGACGGGCAATCAGCCCCAGCATTTT. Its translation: CASSGGTGNQPQHF.

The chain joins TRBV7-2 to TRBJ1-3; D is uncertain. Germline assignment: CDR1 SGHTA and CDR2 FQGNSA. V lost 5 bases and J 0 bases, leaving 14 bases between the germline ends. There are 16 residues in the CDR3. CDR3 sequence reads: CASSPVRRISGNTIYF. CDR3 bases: TGTGCCAGCAGCCCAGTTAGGCGGATCTCTGGAAACACCATATATTTT.

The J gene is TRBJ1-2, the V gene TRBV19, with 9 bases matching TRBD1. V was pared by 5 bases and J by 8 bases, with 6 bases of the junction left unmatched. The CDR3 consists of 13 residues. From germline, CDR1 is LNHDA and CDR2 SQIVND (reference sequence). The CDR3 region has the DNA TGTGCCAGTAGTGGGACAGGGACAGGGGGCTACACCTTC. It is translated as CASSGTGTGGYTF.

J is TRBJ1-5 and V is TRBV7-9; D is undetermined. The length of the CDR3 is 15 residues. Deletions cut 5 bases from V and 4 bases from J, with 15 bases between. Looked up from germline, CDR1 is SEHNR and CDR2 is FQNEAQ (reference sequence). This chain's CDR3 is CASSPIRDINQPQHF. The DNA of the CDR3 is TGTGCCAGCAGCCCTATTCGTGACATTAATCAGCCCCAGCATTTT.

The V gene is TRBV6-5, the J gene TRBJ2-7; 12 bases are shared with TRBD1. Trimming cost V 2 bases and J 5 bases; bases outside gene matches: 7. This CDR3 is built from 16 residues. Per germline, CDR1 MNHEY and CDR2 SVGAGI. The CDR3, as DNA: TGTGCCAGCAGTTACCCGGGGACAGGGGGCCACAACGAGCAGTACTTC. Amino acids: CASSYPGTGGHNEQYF.

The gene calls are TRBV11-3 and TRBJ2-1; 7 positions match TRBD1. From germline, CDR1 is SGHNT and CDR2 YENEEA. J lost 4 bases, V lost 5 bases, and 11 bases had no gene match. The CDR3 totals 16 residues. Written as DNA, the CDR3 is TGTGCCAGCAGCCTCTCGGGGCCGACAGGGTACAATGAGCAGTTCTTC. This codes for CASSLSGPTGYNEQFF.

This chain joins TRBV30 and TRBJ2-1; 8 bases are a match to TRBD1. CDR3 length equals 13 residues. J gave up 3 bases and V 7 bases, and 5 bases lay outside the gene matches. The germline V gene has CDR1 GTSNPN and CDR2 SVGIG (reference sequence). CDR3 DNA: TGTGCCTTGACAGGGGCCTTCTACAATGAGCAGTTCTTC. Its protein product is CALTGAFYNEQFF.

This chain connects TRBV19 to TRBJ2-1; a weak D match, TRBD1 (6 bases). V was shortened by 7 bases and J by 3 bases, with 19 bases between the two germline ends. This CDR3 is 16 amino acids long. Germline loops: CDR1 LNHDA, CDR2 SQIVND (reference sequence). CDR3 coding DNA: TGTGCCAGTACCCAGGGTACAGGGCGGGTCTACAATGAGCAGTTCTTC. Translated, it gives CASTQGTGRVYNEQFF.

Here the CDR3 reads CASSLPTSPETQYF. In DNA, the CDR3 is TGTGCCAGCAGCTTACCGACTAGTCCTGAGACCCAGTACTTC. This rearrangement joins TRBV7-9 to TRBJ2-5; D perhaps matches TRBD2 (6 bases). Germline lookup yields CDR1 SEHNR and CDR2 FQNEAQ (reference sequence). The V end was cut by 2 bases, the J end by 5 bases, with 12 bases between. This CDR3 spans 14 amino acids.

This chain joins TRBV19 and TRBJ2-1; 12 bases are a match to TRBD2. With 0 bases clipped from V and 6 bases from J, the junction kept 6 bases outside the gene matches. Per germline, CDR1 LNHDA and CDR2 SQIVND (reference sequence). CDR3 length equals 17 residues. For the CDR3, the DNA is TGTGCCAGTAGTATAGAATGGGCTAGCGGGAGGGGCAATGAGCAGTTCTTC. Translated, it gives CASSIEWASGRGNEQFF.